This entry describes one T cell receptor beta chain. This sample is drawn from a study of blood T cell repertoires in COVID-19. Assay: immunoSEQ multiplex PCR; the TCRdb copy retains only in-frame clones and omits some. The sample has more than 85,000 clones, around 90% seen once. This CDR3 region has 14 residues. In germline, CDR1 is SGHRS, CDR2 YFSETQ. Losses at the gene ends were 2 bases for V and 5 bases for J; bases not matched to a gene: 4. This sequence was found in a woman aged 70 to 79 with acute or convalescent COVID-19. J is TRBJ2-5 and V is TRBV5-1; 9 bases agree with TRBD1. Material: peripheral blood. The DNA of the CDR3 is TGCGCCAGCAGCTTAGGGACAGGGAGGGAGACCCAGTACTTC. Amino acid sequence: CASSLGTGRETQYF.